This T cell receptor beta chain was captured by sequencing in a study of T cell repertoires in cytomegalovirus infection. Across the whole study: From public TCR beta signatures came an indication of both CMV infection and matching HLA type. General study points: Predominance within the ex vivo response was attributable to HLA-C-restricted CMV-specific TCR beta clonotypes. Totalled public TCR beta family frequency picked out people who carried CMV plus the relevant HLA.

MiXCR, run by TCRdb on the reads, gives a single entry per CDR3 protein. The table includes about 740,000 distinct CDR3 sequences, 35% to 45% detected once. CDR1 is SGHDT, CDR2 YYEEEE, per germline. The CDR3 loop spans 13 amino acids. The V end was cut by 0 bases, the J end by 6 bases, with 10 bases between. On this clonotype itself: Its antigen remains unknown.

This chain links TRBV5-6 with TRBJ2-7; unclear D gene. This TCR came from a human donor in good health (CMV status not recorded). Some clones in this sample may be carry-over from other donors' samples. The material sequenced was PBMCs. CDR3 loop: CASSLGAGAEQYF. In DNA, the CDR3 is TGTGCCAGCAGCTTGGGGGCTGGTGCCGAGCAGTACTTC.